The present entry profiles one TCR beta chain with its context. This record belongs to a study of shared T cell receptors in the human thymus. This CDR3 spans 13 amino acids. The V end was cut by 1 base, the J end by 15 bases, with 16 bases between. The V gene's germline CDR1 is LNHNV and CDR2 YYDKDF (reference sequence). Profiling relied on immunoSEQ multiplex PCR, and the TCRdb table lists in-frame clones only, not all of them. The sample includes hundreds of thousands of clones, 95% of them seen just once. V is TRBV15 and J is TRBJ2-1; no definite D call. The specimen was thymocytes. The clonotype was recovered from a human donor. The CDR3 region has the DNA TGTGCCACCAGCAGAGGCGCGACCCCCTCAGGGTTCTTC. It translates to CATSRGATPSGFF.